These T cell receptor beta chains were read from a single sample in a study of blood T cell repertoires in COVID-19. Here immunoSEQ multiplex PCR was the method, and the copy in TCRdb shows in-frame clones only, minus some. The sample yields about 170,000 clones, more than 65% seen once. The sequencing input was PBMCs or T cells enriched from blood (not recorded which). These receptors all stem from a man over 45 who had recovered from COVID-19. Both conserved end residues are part of each CDR3. D genes are given only for firm matches. Some rows have no size entry. The others give once, few or many, or a class for an expanded clone.

TRBV27	TRBJ1-2	15	.	.	TGTGCCAGCAGTTTGTCCCTGGCAGGCTATTATGGCTACACCTTC	CASSLSLAGYYGYTF
TRBV4-1	TRBJ1-5	15	.	.	TGCGCCAGCAGCCAATTCACAGGGTACGCTCAGCCCCAGCATTTT	CASSQFTGYAQPQHF
TRBV11-2	TRBJ2-2	15	.	TRBD1	TGTGCCAGCTGGGACAGATCCGTGAACACCGGGGAGCTGTTTTTT	CASWDRSVNTGELFF
TRBV6-6	TRBJ1-1	14	.	.	TGTGCCAGCAGAACCGGGACAAAGAACACTGAAGCTTTCTTT	CASRTGTKNTEAFF
TRBV7-2	TRBJ1-2	16	.	.	TGTGCCAGCAGCCCATACTGGACGGGAGCTAACTATGGCTACACCTTC	CASSPYWTGANYGYTF
TRBV7-2	TRBJ2-7	15	.	.	TGTGCCAGCAGCTTCAGCGGAACGGGGAGCTACGAGCAGTACTTC	CASSFSGTGSYEQYF
TRBV12-3/TRBV12-4	TRBJ2-3	12	.	.	TGTGCCAGCAGTATGACATCAGGTACGCAGTATTTT	CASSMTSGTQYF
TRBV5-5	TRBJ1-5	15	.	.	TGTGCCAGCAGCTTACGGGATTTGGGCAATCAGCCCCAGCATTTT	CASSLRDLGNQPQHF
TRBV7-9	TRBJ1-1	16	.	TRBD1	TGTGCCAGCAGGGGATCGGCCAGGGGGCGCCTAACTGAAGCTTTCTTT	CASRGSARGRLTEAFF
TRBV6-5	TRBJ1-5	14	.	.	TGTGCCAGCAGACAAGCAGGGGAGGGTCAGCCCCAGCATTTT	CASRQAGEGQPQHF
TRBV30	TRBJ1-6	14	.	.	TGTGCCTGGAATTCGCGGCCCCTTCTTTCACCCCTCCACTTT	CAWNSRPLLSPLHF
TRBV2	TRBJ1-1	14	.	.	TGTGCCAGCAGCGCAATGTCAGGGGCAACTGAAGCTTTCTTT	CASSAMSGATEAFF
TRBV18	TRBJ1-2	17	.	TRBD1	TGTGCCAGCTCACCAATTGGCGAGACAGGGTCCTCAGCGGGCTACACCTTC	CASSPIGETGSSAGYTF
TRBV4-1	TRBJ1-2	15	.	TRBD1	TGCGCCAGCAGCCAAGAGTCCAGGGGGCAGGGAGGCTACACCTTC	CASSQESRGQGGYTF
TRBV7-9	TRBJ2-7	14	.	TRBD2	TGTGCCAGCAGCGCTAGCGGGGGAAGCCGCGAGCAGTACTTC	CASSASGGSREQYF
TRBV15	TRBJ1-5	16	few	TRBD1	TGTGCCACCAGCAGAGAGAACAGGGGTTGGAATCAGCCCCAGCATTTT	CATSRENRGWNQPQHF
TRBV3-1/TRBV3-2	TRBJ1-4	16	.	.	TGTGCCAGCAGCCAACCCAACAACCCAACTAATGAAAAACTGTTTTTT	CASSQPNNPTNEKLFF
TRBV11-3	TRBJ2-1	16	.	TRBD2	TGTGCCAGCAGCTTGGGGTTAGCGGGGCACTACAATGAGCAGTTCTTC	CASSLGLAGHYNEQFF
TRBV5-1	TRBJ1-4	15	.	TRBD1	TGCGCCAGCAGCTTCGGACAGGGGGGAAGTGAAAAACTGTTTTTT	CASSFGQGGSEKLFF
TRBV11-2	TRBJ2-4	14	.	.	TGTGCCAGCAGCTTACCTGAGACAGAAAACATTCAGTACTTC	CASSLPETENIQYF
TRBV20-1	TRBJ1-2	15	.	TRBD1	TGCAGTGCTAGTGAAAACAGGGGGACGAACTATGGCTACACCTTC	CSASENRGTNYGYTF
TRBV7-9	TRBJ2-7	13	.	TRBD2	TGTGCCAGCAGCCGAGCGGGGGAAACGGAGCAGTACTTC	CASSRAGETEQYF
TRBV7-2	TRBJ2-4	14	.	TRBD2	TGTGCCAGCAGCTTAGGTCCTAGCGGGAACATTCAGTACTTC	CASSLGPSGNIQYF
TRBV7-9	TRBJ1-5	14	.	TRBD1	TGTGCCAGCAGCTGGACAGGGCCCGATCAGCCCCAGCATTTT	CASSWTGPDQPQHF
TRBV11-2	TRBJ2-7	13	once	.	TGTGCCAGCAGCTTAGTTTCAGGTTACGAGCAGTACTTC	CASSLVSGYEQYF
TRBV18	TRBJ1-2	13	.	TRBD1	TGTGCCAGCTCACTGCAGGGGGACTATGGCTACACCTTC	CASSLQGDYGYTF
TRBV6-2/TRBV6-3	TRBJ2-5	15	.	TRBD2	TGTGCCAGCAGTTCTCGACTAGCGGGGGGGGAGACCCAGTACTTC	CASSSRLAGGETQYF
TRBV5-1	TRBJ2-4	14	.	TRBD1	TGCGCCAGCAGCAGGACAGGGGTAGGAAACATTCAGTACTTC	CASSRTGVGNIQYF
TRBV11-3	TRBJ2-7	15	.	TRBD1	TGTGCCAGCAGCTTAGGGACAGGGAGAACCTACGAGCAGTACTTC	CASSLGTGRTYEQYF
TRBV7-8	TRBJ2-3	16	.	TRBD2	TGTGCCAGCAGCCCACTGACTAGCGGGGGACCAGATACGCAGTATTTT	CASSPLTSGGPDTQYF
TRBV5-5	TRBJ1-4	17	.	.	TGTGCCAGCAGCTTGCAGGCAGCAGCCGCAACTAATGAAAAACTGTTTTTT	CASSLQAAAATNEKLFF